This T cell receptor beta chain is drawn from a study of lung T cells in sarcoidosis with Löfgren's syndrome. Germline V gene sequence: CDR1 LNHDA, CDR2 SQIVND (reference sequence). CDR3 length: 14 residues. As to this clonotype: Its ends do not fully match the called genes, so a read error is possible.

TCRdb used MiXCR to reprocess the reads, holding one entry per CDR3 protein. Here the sample spans 4,000 or so distinct CDR3 sequences, approximately 20% being singletons. Sequenced material: CD4+ T cells from bronchoalveolar lavage. The J gene is TRBJ2-1, the V gene TRBV19, with D possibly being TRBD1 (6 bases). This TCR derives from a human donor with sarcoidosis (Löfgren's syndrome or another form), or a control subject (not recorded which). The CDR3 DNA reads TGCGCCAGTAGTAGGAACAGGGCCTACAATGAGCAGTTCTTC. Translation gives CASSRNRAYNEQFF.